This T cell receptor beta chain was sequenced during a study of blood T cells in healthy people across ages. The second PCR ran roughly 6 to 11 cycles with a sample-barcoded 5' primer and J-beta primers. TCRdb analysed the 5' RACE reads with MiXCR anew, one entry per CDR3 protein. Of about a million distinct CDR3 sequences listed, more than 30% are singletons. V was pared by 6 bases and J by 1 base, with 10 bases between. Germline CDR1 DFQATT, CDR2 SNEGSKA (reference sequence). The CDR3 has 13 residues. The sequenced sample consisted of blood. This rearrangement joins TRBV20-1 to TRBJ1-5; D is uncertain. The receptor's source is a man aged 18-30 years in good health. CDR3: CSATDKSNQPQHF. CDR3 bases: TGCAGTGCAACTGACAAGAGCAATCAGCCCCAGCATTTT.